These 23 T cell receptor beta chains share one sample of origin, sequenced in a study of T cells in Graves' hyperthyroidism and ophthalmopathy. TCR beta CDR3 sequences were amplified from RNA transcripts. First-round RT-PCR targeting the TCR CDR3 was performed with the HTBI primer set. TCRdb re-derived calls from the multiplex PCR reads in MiXCR, one entry per CDR3 protein. This sample has about 690,000 distinct CDR3 sequences, with 15% to 20% found just once. Sequenced sample: blood. These receptors originate from a man aged 50 or older with Graves' hyperthyroidism.

In its sample, this clonotype was seen many times. The gene calls are TRBV10-3 and TRBJ1-6; a weak D match, TRBD1 (6 bases). Per the germline V gene, CDR1 is ENHRY and CDR2 is SYGVKD. CDR3 size: 13 residues. V was cut by 4 bases and J by 13 bases, with 14 bases left in between. The CDR3, as DNA: TGTGCCATCAGTGTCGCAGGGACATCCCCCCTCCACTTT. Residues: CAISVAGTSPLHF.

The J gene is TRBJ2-2, the V gene TRBV7-3, with no clear D. Germline V gene sequence: CDR1 SGHTA, CDR2 FQGTGA. Trimming removed 5 bases at V and 6 bases at J, with 7 bases between. This CDR3 contains 12 residues. The CDR3 DNA sequence: TGTGCCAGCAGCCAAGTCCCCGGGGAGCTGTTTTTT. Translation: CASSQVPGELFF. The full variable domain, its missing parts supplied by reference TRBV7-3 and TRBJ2-2, is GAGVSQTPSNKVTEKGKYVELRCDPISGHTALYWYRQSLGQGPEFLIYFQGTGAADDSGLPNDRFFAVRPEGSVSTLKIQRTERGDSAVYLCASSQVPGELFFGEGSRLTVL.

The chain recombines TRBV18 with TRBJ2-3; D is unclear. The V gene's germline CDR1 is KGHSH and CDR2 LQKENI. With 3 bases removed from V and 6 bases from J, the gap between germline ends came to 10 bases. The CDR3 totals 13 residues. The CDR3 sequence is CASSPTLQDTQYF. The CDR3 DNA follows: TGTGCCAGCTCACCCACCCTTCAGGATACGCAGTATTTT.

The chain employs TRBV20-1 and TRBJ2-3; D ambiguous. CDR1 is DFQATT, CDR2 SNEGSKA, per germline (reference sequence). V was trimmed by 0 bases and J by 1 base, leaving 8 bases between them. This CDR3 comprises 14 residues. As DNA, the CDR3 is TGCAGTGCTAGAGAAGGCGCGGGCACAGATACGCAGTATTTT. Residues: CSAREGAGTDTQYF.

At least ten counts were recorded for this clonotype. This chain links TRBV2 with TRBJ2-2; D gene ambiguous. The CDR3 covers 15 residues. CDR1 and CDR2 from the germline V gene are SNHLY and FYNNEI. V was cut by 6 bases and J by 6 bases, with 17 bases left in between. The CDR3 protein is CASRSTPLTSGELFF. The CDR3 DNA follows: TGTGCCAGCAGATCCACTCCTTTAACGTCCGGGGAGCTGTTTTTT.

The chain uses TRBV5-1 and TRBJ2-3, with 10 bases aligning to TRBD1. The ends lost 3 bases at V and 5 bases at J; junction bases unmatched: 6. Germline values: CDR1 SGHRS, CDR2 YFSETQ. The CDR3 extends over 15 amino acids. DNA for the CDR3: TGCGCCAGCAGCTCGGGACAGGGGTTTATAGATACGCAGTATTTT. It codes for CASSSGQGFIDTQYF.

The chain is built from TRBV10-3 and TRBJ2-1; 9 bases match TRBD2. In germline, CDR1 is ENHRY, CDR2 SYGVKD. The CDR3 extends over 18 amino acids. Trimming at V came to 3 bases and at J to 5 bases, leaving 14 bases not matched to a gene. The CDR3 sequence is CAISDPNAGREGHNEQFF. DNA for the CDR3: TGTGCCATCAGTGATCCGAACGCGGGGCGGGAGGGCCACAATGAGCAGTTCTTC.

As to this clonotype: A read error may produce the germline difference seen at one junction end. This chain uses TRBV19 with TRBJ1-5; D uncertain. The germline V gene encodes CDR1 LNHDA and CDR2 SQIVND (reference sequence). This CDR3 has 17 amino acids. CDR3 loop: CPSSIDRGSNSSQPQHF. The DNA for the CDR3 is TGTCCCAGTAGTATAGATCGTGGCAGCAATAGCAGTCAGCCCCAGCATTTT. The full variable domain, with the rest looked up from reference TRBV19 and TRBJ1-5, is DGGITQSPKYLFRKEGQNVTLSCEQNLNHDAMYWYRQDPGQGLRLIYYSQIVNDFQKGDIAEGYSVSREKKESFPLTVTSAQKNPTAFYLCPSSIDRGSNSSQPQHFGDGTRLSIL.

This clonotype showed up many times. V gene TRBV7-9 combines with J gene TRBJ1-1, with 10 bases matching TRBD1. The CDR3 sequence is 15 residues long. J lost 3 bases, V lost 3 bases, and 4 bases had no gene match. Germline-derived CDR1 and CDR2 are SEHNR and FQNEAQ (reference sequence). The CDR3 sequence: CASSLGTGEDTEAFF. CDR3 nucleotides: TGTGCCAGCAGCTTGGGGACAGGGGAGGACACTGAAGCTTTCTTT.

The sample holds a few counts of this clonotype. One junction end disagrees with the germline gene, perhaps due to a read error. The chain uses TRBV5-1 and TRBJ2-7; D may correspond to TRBD1 or TRBD2 (6 bases each). CDR3 length: 15 amino acids. The germline gives CDR1 SGHRS, CDR2 YFSETQ. The CDR3 loop is CAGRRELQGTYEQYF. DNA of the CDR3: TGCGCCGGCAGGCGGGAATTACAGGGAACCTACGAGCAGTACTTC.

This clonotype came up many times. The rearrangement joins TRBV5-1 to TRBJ2-5; 7 bases match TRBD1. The CDR3 length is 14 residues. The germline V gene has CDR1 SGHRS and CDR2 YFSETQ. J was trimmed by 5 bases and V by 4 bases; bases with no gene match: 8. CDR3 nucleotide sequence: TGCGCCAGCAGCGACGGACAGGCTCGGGAGACCCAGTACTTC. Translation: CASSDGQARETQYF.

This clonotype was picked up a small number of times. V usage is TRBV6-5 and J usage is TRBJ1-3; the D is unclear. V was trimmed by 0 bases and J by 0 bases, leaving 9 bases between them. This CDR3 has 16 amino acids. Germline loops: CDR1 MNHEY, CDR2 SVGAGI. The CDR3 DNA follows: TGTGCCAGCAGTTACTCTCCAGTCTTCTCTGGAAACACCATATATTTT. This gives the protein CASSYSPVFSGNTIYF.

V and J are TRBV10-2 and TRBJ2-1; 8 nucleotides match TRBD1. This CDR3 has 18 amino acids. V was pared by 3 bases and J by 9 bases, with 19 bases of the junction left unmatched. In germline, CDR1 is WSHSY, CDR2 SAAADI. CDR3 sequence reads: CASSETAGGAGRTTEQFF. CDR3 DNA sequence: TGCGCCAGCAGTGAAACCGCAGGGGGCGCAGGGAGAACCACTGAGCAGTTCTTC.

The chain links TRBV12-3 or TRBV12-4 to TRBJ1-1; tentative D call: TRBD1 (5 bases). CDR3 length: 14 residues. Trimming pared 3 bases from V and 2 bases from J, leaving 10 bases between. The CDR3 protein is CASSLKGINTEAFF. In nucleotides, the CDR3 is TGTGCCAGCAGTTTGAAGGGGATTAACACTGAAGCTTTCTTT.

The sample holds many counts of this clonotype. The rearrangement uses TRBV7-3 and TRBJ2-6, with no clear D. Per the germline V gene, CDR1 is SGHTA and CDR2 is FQGTGA. The CDR3 is 15 amino acids. Trimming stripped 6 bases from V and 0 bases from J, with 9 bases between. The CDR3 nucleotides are TGTGCCAGCAGTTTAGGTCTCTCTGGGGCCAACGTCCTGACTTTC. It yields the protein CASSLGLSGANVLTF.

The CDR3 DNA reads as TGCGCCAGCAGGCCCGCCTTGAGCGGGAGCTACAATGAGCAGTTCTTC. Protein: CASRPALSGSYNEQFF. The chain links TRBV5-1 to TRBJ2-1, with 8 positions matching TRBD2. Germline CDR1 and CDR2: SGHRS and YFSETQ. The CDR3 loop spans 16 amino acids. J was trimmed by 3 bases and V by 5 bases; bases with no gene match: 10.

This clonotype was found many times. V usage is TRBV7-2 and J usage is TRBJ2-7; D possibly corresponds to TRBD2 (6 bases). Trimming took 2 bases from V and 3 from J, leaving 14 bases between them. This CDR3 contains 15 residues. From germline, CDR1 is SGHTA and CDR2 FQGNSA. This CDR3 reads CASSLSRETFYEQYF. The CDR3, as DNA: TGTGCCAGCAGCTTAAGTCGGGAGACCTTCTACGAGCAGTACTTC.

This rearrangement joins TRBV5-1 to TRBJ2-7; 9 nucleotides line up with TRBD2. Per the germline V gene, CDR1 is SGHRS and CDR2 is YFSETQ. The CDR3 is made up of 16 amino acids. V lost 0 bases, J lost 0 bases, and 4 bases stayed unmatched. Here the CDR3 reads CASSLGLAGNSYEQYF. CDR3 nucleotide sequence: TGCGCCAGCAGCTTGGGGCTAGCGGGGAACTCCTACGAGCAGTACTTC.

The chain has TRBV9 and TRBJ2-3; the D gene is possibly TRBD1 (6 bases). The ends were cut back, 0 bases at V and 0 bases at J, with 14 bases in the middle. CDR1 and CDR2 (germline): SGDLS, YYNGEE. The CDR3 has 17 residues. CDR3: CASSVGGQYPSTDTQYF. CDR3 nucleotide sequence: TGTGCCAGCAGCGTAGGCGGACAGTACCCTAGCACAGATACGCAGTATTTT.

This clonotype was seen ten or more times. This chain links TRBV29-1 with TRBJ2-1; D is unclear. Germline V gene data show CDR1 as SQVTM and CDR2 as ANQGSEA. V was shortened by 2 bases and J by 6 bases, with 2 bases between the two germline ends. The CDR3 extends over 10 amino acids. Here the CDR3 DNA reads TGCAGCGTTGAATTCAATGAGCAGTTCTTC. Protein: CSVEFNEQFF.

This clonotype was recorded many times. The rearrangement links TRBV29-1 to TRBJ2-1, with a weak D call TRBD1 (6 bases). V gave up 8 bases and J gave up 4 bases, with 15 bases separating them. This CDR3 contains 13 residues. Germline V gene data show CDR1 as SQVTM and CDR2 as ANQGSEA. The CDR3 loop is CSYRGQTYNEQFF. The CDR3 nucleotides read TGCAGCTACCGCGGACAGACTTACAATGAGCAGTTCTTC.

Many counts were recorded for this clonotype. V and J are TRBV5-1 and TRBJ2-2; D is tentatively TRBD1 or TRBD2 (5 bases each). Germline V lookup: CDR1 SGHRS, CDR2 YFSETQ. The ends were cut back, 6 bases at V and 5 bases at J, with 17 bases in the middle. This CDR3 comprises 15 residues. The CDR3 DNA follows: TGCGCCAGCATGCTGGGGACGGCGAGGACCGGGGAGCTGTTTTTT. Encoded protein: CASMLGTARTGELFF. The full variable domain, with the rest looked up from reference TRBV5-1 and TRBJ2-2, is KAGVTQTPRYLIKTRGQQVTLSCSPISGHRSVSWYQQTPGQGLQFLFEYFSETQRNKGNFPGRFSGRQFSNSRSEMNVSTLELGDSALYLCASMLGTARTGELFFGEGSRLTVL.

This chain uses TRBV20-1 with TRBJ2-3, with 14 bases matching TRBD2. The CDR3 is 17 residues long. The junction had 7 bases not matched to a gene; V was cut back by 5 bases and J by 0 bases. Looked up from germline, CDR1 is DFQATT and CDR2 is SNEGSKA (reference sequence). CDR3 DNA sequence: TGCAGTGCTGAGGGACTAGCGGGAGACCTCAGCACAGATACGCAGTATTTT. It codes for CSAEGLAGDLSTDTQYF.